Listed below are T cell receptor beta chains from one sample, sequenced in a study of Ad26.COV2.S vaccination and SARS-CoV-2 variants. Measured with immunoSEQ multiplex PCR; TCRdb has only the in-frame clones, and not every one. This table has hundreds of thousands of clones, approximately 81% appearing once. Sequenced material: peripheral blood, taken in a trial of Ad26.COV2.S vaccine versus placebo. These receptors were obtained from a person between 18 and 60 years old who received the Ad26.COV2.S COVID-19 vaccine or a placebo. Both conserved end residues are part of each CDR3. Each record gives: CDR3 length, V gene, J gene, clone size, D gene, CDR3 protein, CDR3 DNA. A D gene is named only where the DNA matches it firmly. The listing skips clone size in some rows; elsewhere it reads once, few, many or a size class.

14	TRBV4-2	TRBJ1-1	.	.	CASSQGGGRTEAFF	TGTGCCAGCAGCCAGGGGGGGGGCAGAACTGAAGCTTTCTTT
14	TRBV28	TRBJ2-7	once	.	CASSKPGPLYEQYF	TGTGCCAGCAGTAAACCGGGACCGTTGTACGAGCAGTACTTC
15	TRBV2	TRBJ1-3	.	TRBD1	CASMVEGAAGNTIYF	TGTGCCAGCATGGTGGAGGGGGCGGCTGGAAACACCATATATTTT
15	TRBV5-8	TRBJ2-4	.	TRBD2	CASRFSGGAKNIQYF	TGTGCCAGCAGATTTAGCGGGGGGGCCAAAAACATTCAGTACTTC
14	TRBV3-1/TRBV3-2	TRBJ2-3	.	.	CASSPSWGTDTQYF	TGTGCCAGCAGCCCGAGCTGGGGCACAGATACGCAGTATTTT
14	TRBV12-5	TRBJ1-2	once	.	CASGLVLQSYGYTF	TGTGCTAGTGGTTTGGTATTGCAATCCTATGGCTACACCTTC
15	TRBV3-1/TRBV3-2	TRBJ1-2	.	.	CASSPRRGTNYGYTF	TGTGCCAGCAGCCCCCGACGGGGAACTAACTATGGCTACACCTTC
12	TRBV6-5	TRBJ2-1	.	.	CASSYGGNEQFF	TGTGCCAGCAGTTACGGGGGGAATGAGCAGTTCTTC
15	TRBV10-2	TRBJ1-2	.	.	CASSDPPGQGFGYTF	TGCGCCAGCAGTGACCCCCCCGGGCAGGGTTTTGGCTACACCTTC
13	TRBV28	TRBJ1-1	.	.	CASSNRQNTEAFF	TGTGCCAGCAGTAACAGGCAGAACACTGAAGCTTTCTTT
14	TRBV4-3	TRBJ2-2	.	.	CASSQERQTGELFF	TGCGCCAGCAGCCAAGAGAGACAAACCGGGGAGCTGTTTTTT
15	TRBV6-5	TRBJ2-7	.	.	CASSYSPVAYYEQYF	TGTGCCAGCAGTTACTCACCGGTCGCGTACTACGAGCAGTACTTC
14	TRBV9	TRBJ1-1	once	.	CASSVAHRESEAFF	TGTGCCAGCAGCGTAGCCCACAGGGAATCTGAAGCTTTCTTT
16	TRBV21-1	TRBJ1-2	.	.	CASSKETGQFDYGYTF	TGTGCCAGCAGCAAAGAAACGGGGCAGTTTGACTATGGCTACACCTTC
15	TRBV4-3	TRBJ2-1	.	TRBD1	CAGSQDRWAYNEQFF	TGCGCCGGCAGTCAGGACAGGTGGGCCTACAATGAGCAGTTCTTC
20	TRBV5-1	TRBJ2-2	few	TRBD2	CASSLALAGGPPRFAGELFF	TGCGCCAGCAGCTTGGCACTAGCGGGAGGGCCGCCTCGATTCGCCGGGGAGCTGTTTTTT
16	TRBV11-2	TRBJ2-5	few	.	CASSLDALGTQETQYF	TGTGCCAGCAGCTTAGACGCTTTGGGGACCCAAGAGACCCAGTACTTC
11	TRBV29-1	TRBJ2-1	.	.	CSVDGGNEQFF	TGCAGCGTTGATGGGGGAAATGAGCAGTTCTTC
15	TRBV7-9	TRBJ1-4	.	.	CASSPRIRGQEKLFF	TGTGCCAGCAGCCCGAGGATCCGGGGTCAAGAAAAACTGTTTTTT
13	TRBV6-5	TRBJ2-1	.	.	CASSRTVDNEQFF	TGTGCCAGCAGCCGGACAGTTGACAATGAGCAGTTCTTC
13	TRBV7-6	TRBJ2-5	few	.	CASSLTPWETQYF	TGTGCCAGCAGCTTAACCCCGTGGGAGACCCAGTACTTC
12	TRBV12-3/TRBV12-4	TRBJ2-1	.	.	CATPGRLNEQFF	TGTGCCACCCCCGGACGGCTCAATGAGCAGTTCTTC
12	TRBV6-1	TRBJ2-7	few	.	CASSERGYEQYF	TGTGCCAGCAGTGAAAGGGGGTACGAGCAGTACTTC
19	TRBV5-1	TRBJ1-1	.	TRBD1	CASSLAGQVSGGEGTEAFF	TGCGCCAGCAGCTTGGCCGGGCAGGTTTCAGGGGGCGAGGGCACTGAAGCTTTCTTT
14	TRBV27	TRBJ1-6	.	.	CASSLRGVDSPLHF	TGTGCCAGCAGTTTACGGGGGGTTGATTCACCCCTCCACTTT
12	TRBV9	TRBJ1-1	few	.	CASSSSTTEAFF	TGTGCCAGCAGCTCGTCGACCACTGAAGCTTTCTTT
13	TRBV10-3	TRBJ2-1	.	.	CASGWGPNNEQFF	TGTGCCAGCGGGTGGGGGCCGAACAATGAGCAGTTCTTC
13	TRBV19	TRBJ1-1	.	TRBD1	CATLGQKNTEAFF	TGTGCCACCTTGGGACAGAAGAACACTGAAGCTTTCTTT
16	TRBV5-6	TRBJ2-1	.	TRBD2	CASSFISGMDGNEQFF	TGTGCCAGCAGCTTCATTAGCGGGATGGACGGGAATGAGCAGTTCTTC
14	TRBV3-1/TRBV3-2	TRBJ2-7	.	.	CASSPRRSSYEQYF	TGTGCCAGCAGCCCCAGGCGAAGCTCCTACGAGCAGTACTTC
15	TRBV29-1	TRBJ2-3	.	.	CSVEGLRRTTDTQYF	TGCAGCGTTGAGGGGCTCAGGAGAACCACAGATACGCAGTATTTT
14	TRBV3-1/TRBV3-2	TRBJ2-7	few	TRBD1	CASSPRTGWYEQYF	TGTGCCAGCAGCCCTAGGACAGGGTGGTACGAGCAGTACTTC
14	TRBV5-1	TRBJ1-1	once	.	CASSFRGMNTEAFF	TGCGCCAGCAGCTTCCGTGGCATGAACACTGAAGCTTTCTTT
15	TRBV5-6	TRBJ1-2	.	.	CASSLVRQSNYGYTF	TGTGCCAGCAGCTTGGTCCGGCAGAGCAACTATGGCTACACCTTC
14	TRBV5-1	TRBJ2-7	.	.	CASSLGTDSYEQYF	TGCGCCAGCAGCTTGGGGACGGACTCCTACGAGCAGTACTTC
13	TRBV7-8	TRBJ1-6	few	.	CASSFTGNSPLHF	TGTGCCAGCAGCTTCACAGGGAACTCACCCCTCCACTTT
17	TRBV10-3	TRBJ2-2	.	.	CAISETGTPIRTGELFF	TGTGCCATCAGTGAAACCGGGACCCCAATTCGCACCGGGGAGCTGTTTTTT
17	TRBV11-2	TRBJ2-1	.	.	CASSFGYGRDFYNEQFF	TGTGCCAGCAGCTTCGGGTACGGGCGGGACTTCTACAATGAGCAGTTCTTC
15	TRBV7-8	TRBJ2-7	.	.	CASRPSDWEVGEQYF	TGTGCCAGCAGGCCTAGCGATTGGGAGGTCGGGGAGCAGTACTTC
15	TRBV5-4	TRBJ1-1	.	.	CASSRASHEGTEAFF	TGTGCCAGCAGCCGCGCCAGCCATGAGGGCACTGAAGCTTTCTTT
16	TRBV7-2	TRBJ2-1	once	TRBD2	CASSLGTSGRINEQFF	TGTGCCAGCAGCTTGGGGACTAGCGGGAGGATCAATGAGCAGTTCTTC